Listed below are T cell receptor beta chains from one sample, sequenced in a study of T-cell reconstitution after alpha-beta-depleted transplantation in children. One entry per CDR3 protein, called by TCRdb with MiXCR from the PCR reads. The data show about 440,000 distinct CDR3 sequences, 43% seen once. Sequenced material: PBMCs, taken before TCRalphabeta/CD19-depleted stem cell transplant. These receptors came from a girl aged 2-10 years with aplastic anemia, due to receive a stem cell transplant. Both conserved end residues are trimmed from each CDR3. Clone size is given for some rows only: seen once, a few or many times, or a class if the clone is expanded.

v_call: TRBV25-1; clone_size: -; cdr3_aa: ASSESGLAQETQY
v_call: TRBV7-8; clone_size: few; cdr3_aa: ASSLNGLALTNEQF
v_call: TRBV27; clone_size: -; cdr3_aa: ASSFWGASGTDEQF
v_call: TRBV7-2; clone_size: few; cdr3_aa: ASSSSTRSTGELF
v_call: TRBV20-1; clone_size: many; cdr3_aa: SAGLPRGRRHEQF
v_call: TRBV5-1; clone_size: -; cdr3_aa: ASSLGTALTEAF
v_call: TRBV5-1; clone_size: few; cdr3_aa: ASSLRLTGTGGYEQY
v_call: TRBV12-3/TRBV12-4; clone_size: few; cdr3_aa: ASSFDSNQPQH
v_call: TRBV20-1; clone_size: -; cdr3_aa: SARPFSSLYEQY
v_call: TRBV5-6; clone_size: few; cdr3_aa: ASSYTWTEGGYEQY
v_call: TRBV7-9; clone_size: -; cdr3_aa: ASSSSPGQGYEQY
v_call: TRBV7-9; clone_size: few; cdr3_aa: ASSLAPSPTDTQY
v_call: TRBV6-1; clone_size: -; cdr3_aa: ASSLRGPSSYEQY
v_call: TRBV6-6; clone_size: -; cdr3_aa: ASRRLADGELF
v_call: TRBV10-3; clone_size: -; cdr3_aa: AISETGETDTQY
v_call: TRBV6-1; clone_size: few; cdr3_aa: ASTSGYGTDTQY
v_call: TRBV12-5; clone_size: -; cdr3_aa: ASGREIGELF
v_call: TRBV4-3; clone_size: -; cdr3_aa: ASSQRSSRSSYNEQF
v_call: TRBV7-8; clone_size: -; cdr3_aa: ASSPAAPNNEQF
v_call: TRBV7-9; clone_size: many; cdr3_aa: ASSLVSIGSSTDTQY
v_call: TRBV18; clone_size: few; cdr3_aa: ASSEGLAGGTDTQY
v_call: TRBV28; clone_size: -; cdr3_aa: ASSPGPRNEQF
v_call: TRBV20-1; clone_size: -; cdr3_aa: SARFPGQGAAYEQY
v_call: TRBV20-1; clone_size: many; cdr3_aa: SAPRSLAGGNEQF
v_call: TRBV4-1; clone_size: many; cdr3_aa: ASSKNPGLAGAITDTQY
v_call: TRBV20-1; clone_size: many; cdr3_aa: SARVPQGPQY
v_call: TRBV15; clone_size: -; cdr3_aa: ATSRDPGSSEQY
v_call: TRBV11-2; clone_size: -; cdr3_aa: ASSLLGTGAYEQY
v_call: TRBV12-3/TRBV12-4; clone_size: -; cdr3_aa: ASSKGSSYNEQF
v_call: TRBV10-1; clone_size: once; cdr3_aa: ASSEVQDHEQY
v_call: TRBV20-1; clone_size: few; cdr3_aa: SARPAEGGTYEQY
v_call: TRBV5-6; clone_size: -; cdr3_aa: ASSLVTTFEQY
v_call: TRBV9; clone_size: -; cdr3_aa: ASSESSGTDYEQY
v_call: TRBV29-1; clone_size: few; cdr3_aa: SVEKTSYEQY
v_call: TRBV29-1; clone_size: many; cdr3_aa: SIAGTGDLNQPQH
v_call: TRBV15; clone_size: few; cdr3_aa: ATSRDLGRVNEKLF
v_call: TRBV20-1; clone_size: many; cdr3_aa: SAMGAALLMNTEAF
v_call: TRBV7-2; clone_size: -; cdr3_aa: ASTTEVSRGNEQF
v_call: TRBV27; clone_size: few; cdr3_aa: ASSSGRGDQETQY
v_call: TRBV6-5; clone_size: -; cdr3_aa: ASSSLRDSSNEQF
v_call: TRBV12-3/TRBV12-4; clone_size: -; cdr3_aa: ASSNLGDTQY
v_call: TRBV12-3/TRBV12-4; clone_size: many; cdr3_aa: ASSPRRGNNEQF
v_call: TRBV5-6; clone_size: -; cdr3_aa: ASSYGQGANQPQH
v_call: TRBV10-3; clone_size: -; cdr3_aa: AISVGTSGYQETQY
v_call: TRBV12-3/TRBV12-4; clone_size: -; cdr3_aa: ASSFRENQPQH
v_call: TRBV20-1; clone_size: few; cdr3_aa: SAKQGPDTQY
v_call: TRBV11-1; clone_size: -; cdr3_aa: ASSLRGLAGGPTDTQY
v_call: TRBV5-1; clone_size: -; cdr3_aa: ASSTWTADTQY
v_call: TRBV20-1; clone_size: many; cdr3_aa: SARRWDQPYNEQF
v_call: TRBV5-1; clone_size: many; cdr3_aa: ASSLGLAFSSGANVLT
v_call: TRBV6-5; clone_size: few; cdr3_aa: ASSYRETTYNEQF
v_call: TRBV9; clone_size: -; cdr3_aa: ASSASGLGNTIY
v_call: TRBV6-1; clone_size: few; cdr3_aa: ASSGRGYSNQPQH
v_call: TRBV10-3; clone_size: -; cdr3_aa: AISDSLRGYT